These 10 T cell receptor beta chains were sequenced from one sample in a study of cytomegalovirus exposure and HLA in healthy donors. Both 60 Vbeta primers and 13 Jbeta primers went into the PCR. Here immunoSEQ multiplex PCR was the method, and the copy in TCRdb shows in-frame clones only, minus some. In the table there are over 150,000 clones, roughly 85% of which are singletons. Sequenced sample: PBMCs. The receptors come from a woman aged 30 to 39 in good health and CMV-seronegative.

The chain carries TRBV18 and TRBJ1-2; D is possibly TRBD1 (6 bases). CDR1 is KGHSH and CDR2 is LQKENI in the germline V gene. V was trimmed by 3 bases and J by 7 bases, leaving 12 bases between them. This CDR3 is 13 amino acids long. In DNA, the CDR3 is TGTGCCAGCTCACCCAAAGGACAGAGTGGCTACACCTTC. Translated: CASSPKGQSGYTF.

The V call is TRBV5-1, the J call TRBJ1-4; TRBD1 is a possible D gene (6 bases). The V end was cut by 3 bases, the J end by 5 bases, with 14 bases between. This CDR3 has 15 residues. Germline-derived CDR1 and CDR2 are SGHRS and YFSETQ. CDR3 sequence: CASSSFTGRNEKLFF. DNA for the CDR3: TGCGCCAGCAGCTCCTTTACAGGGAGAAATGAAAAACTGTTTTTT.

The chain couples TRBV6-6 to TRBJ2-5, with 8 nucleotides matching TRBD2. The CDR3 consists of 16 residues. The ends lost 6 bases at V and 2 bases at J; junction bases unmatched: 11. The germline CDR1 and CDR2 sequences are MNHNY and SVGAGI (reference sequence). The CDR3 spells CASRPASGGGQETQYF. The CDR3 DNA follows: TGTGCCAGCAGACCCGCGTCCGGGGGGGGACAAGAGACCCAGTACTTC.

Only one count was recorded for this clone. The V call is TRBV9, the J call TRBJ2-1; D call uncertain. CDR3 length equals 15 residues. The V gene lost 4 bases and the J gene lost 5 bases, with 16 bases spanning the gap. The germline V gene encodes CDR1 SGDLS and CDR2 YYNGEE. The DNA for the CDR3 is TGTGCCAGCAGCCCCAGAGGTCTCGGTAACAATGAGCAGTTCTTC. Translating it yields CASSPRGLGNNEQFF. The full variable domain, rest sourced from reference TRBV9 and TRBJ2-1, is DSGVTQTPKHLITATGQRVTLRCSPRSGDLSVYWYQQSLDQGLQFLIQYYNGEERAKGNILERFSAQQFPDLHSELNLSSLELGDSALYFCASSPRGLGNNEQFFGPGTRLTVL.

The chain is built from TRBV18 and TRBJ2-6; TRBD1 might be the D (6 bases). In germline, CDR1 is KGHSH, CDR2 LQKENI. V gave up 2 bases and J gave up 0 bases, with 14 bases separating them. This CDR3 region has 18 residues. CDR3 DNA: TGTGCCAGCTCACCAAGGGGGTTAGGCAACTCTGGGGCCAACGTCCTGACTTTC. This gives the protein CASSPRGLGNSGANVLTF.

V gene TRBV21-1 combines with J gene TRBJ2-5; TRBD2 is the table's D call, not checked against the DNA. TRBV21-1 is flagged as a pseudogene. The CDR3 is made up of 14 amino acids. The CDR3 DNA sequence: TGTGCCAGCAGCAATCCCCCCTATGAGAACACCCAGTACTTC. Its protein product is CASSNPPYENTQYF.

The V and J genes are TRBV7-2 and TRBJ1-1; TRBD1 aligns across 7 bases. This CDR3 is built from 16 residues. Germline loops: CDR1 SGHTA, CDR2 FQGNSA. V trimming: 5 bases; J trimming: 8 bases; junction bases outside the gene matches: 17. The CDR3 spells CASSPRDSGHFSEAFF. The CDR3 DNA reads as TGTGCCAGCAGCCCCCGGGACAGTGGTCATTTTTCCGAAGCTTTCTTT.

The rearrangement joins TRBV4-2 to TRBJ2-5; TRBD2 agrees at 8 bases. Germline values: CDR1 LGHNA, CDR2 YNFKEQ. The CDR3 has 18 amino acids. V was pared by 0 bases and J by 3 bases, with 12 bases of the junction left unmatched. The CDR3 region is CASSQEGSPSGRKETQYF. CDR3 nucleotides: TGTGCCAGCAGCCAAGAAGGTTCCCCCAGCGGGAGAAAAGAGACCCAGTACTTC.

Comment on this clone: An end of the junction does not agree with germline; a read error may underlie this. The chain is built from TRBV19 and TRBJ2-2; TRBD1 is a possible D gene (6 bases). CDR1 LNHDA and CDR2 SQIVND come from the germline V gene (reference sequence). The CDR3 sequence is 15 residues long. CDR3 amino acids: CASRIVFGDKGELFF. The CDR3, as DNA: TGTGCCAGTAGGATAGTATTTGGGGACAAAGGGGAGCTGTTTTTT.

The V call is TRBV28, the J call TRBJ1-1, with D possibly TRBD1 on 6 matching bases. Germline CDR1 reads MDHEN; CDR2 reads SYDVKM. V was cut by 5 bases and J by 1 base, with 14 bases left in between. This CDR3 spans 15 amino acids. CDR3 region: CASSPRGHPNTEAFF. In DNA form, the CDR3 reads TGTGCCAGCAGTCCAAGGGGACACCCGAACACTGAAGCTTTCTTT.